The 9 T cell receptor beta chains listed next were all sequenced from one sample in a study of persistence of HIV-infected CD4 T cells. Anti-CD3/anti-CD28 beads served as a nonspecific positive control stimulus. Sorting of responding CD4+ T cells relied on upregulated CD40 ligand together with CD69. Sequencing used immunoSEQ version 4 in survey mode. Produced via immunoSEQ multiplex PCR; TCRdb's table is partial and in-frame only. The data contain 40,000 to 45,000 clones, around 89% of them seen just once; the ten biggest clones take up over 1%. Their antigen targets remain unknown. Sequences were derived from CD4+ T cells sorted from PBMCs after roughly 19-hour stimulation, sampled from a patient who received antiretroviral therapy. Source of these receptors: an adult man with HIV who was CMV-seropositive.

This chain links TRBV9 with TRBJ1-1, with unresolved D. Per the germline V gene, CDR1 is SGDLS and CDR2 is YYNGEE. The CDR3 loop spans 14 amino acids. Between the trimmed V and J ends, which lost 0 bases and 1 base, there was a span of 7 bases. The CDR3: CASSVGIENTEAFF. The CDR3 nucleotides are TGTGCCAGCAGCGTAGGTATCGAGAACACTGAAGCTTTCTTT.

This clone was recorded only once. CDR3 nucleotide sequence: TGTGCCAGCAGCAAACGGGACAGGGATGAAAAACTGTTTTTT. Residues: CASSKRDRDEKLFF. The rearrangement links TRBV5-4 to TRBJ1-4, with TRBD1 identical over 9 bases. This CDR3 spans 14 amino acids. V was pared by 4 bases and J by 6 bases, with 4 bases of the junction left unmatched. CDR1 is SGHNT and CDR2 is YYREEE in the germline V gene (reference sequence).

The chain has TRBV27 and TRBJ1-1; TRBD1 is a possible D gene (5 bases). CDR3 length: 14 amino acids. V was clipped by 2 bases and J by 1 base, with 8 bases between them. CDR1 MNHEY and CDR2 SMNVEV come from the germline V gene (reference sequence). DNA of the CDR3: TGTGCCAGCAGTTTAGCAGGGAAGAACACTGAAGCTTTCTTT. Its protein is CASSLAGKNTEAFF.

In its sample, this clone was seen once. V gene TRBV7-8 combines with J gene TRBJ1-1; D is undetermined. The V end was cut by 1 base, the J end by 5 bases, with 14 bases between. There are 15 residues in the CDR3. Germline assignment: CDR1 SGHVS and CDR2 FQNEAQ. CDR3 region: CASSLVGNSATEAFF. Here the CDR3 DNA reads TGTGCCAGCAGCTTAGTAGGGAATTCGGCAACTGAAGCTTTCTTT.

The chain recombines TRBV29-1 with TRBJ1-1, with TRBD1 as a possible D gene (6 bases). The germline V gene has CDR1 SQVTM and CDR2 ANQGSEA. This CDR3 comprises 12 residues. Trimming removed 6 bases from V and 5 bases from J, with 13 bases in between. CDR3 in DNA: TGCAGCGTGAGGGGGGCATCGACTGAAGCTTTCTTT. Protein product: CSVRGASTEAFF.

The chain links TRBV5-8 to TRBJ2-6; the match to TRBD1 covers 12 bases. V gave up 9 bases and J gave up 0 bases; unmatched junction bases: 4. CDR1 is SGHTS, CDR2 YDEGEE, per germline. This CDR3 has 16 residues. CDR3 sequence reads: CAIGTGGFSGANVLTF. Here the CDR3 DNA reads TGTGCCATCGGGACAGGGGGCTTCTCTGGGGCCAACGTCCTGACTTTC.

This clone showed up just once. This chain uses TRBV28 with TRBJ1-6; TRBD1 aligns across 9 bases. The J segment lost 7 bases and the V segment lost 6 bases, leaving 4 bases of the junction unmatched. Germline values: CDR1 MDHEN, CDR2 SYDVKM. The CDR3 spans 14 residues. The CDR3 protein is CASSSGTGNSPLHF. The CDR3 DNA is TGTGCCAGCAGCTCCGGGACAGGGAATTCACCCCTCCACTTT.

The V gene is TRBV29-1, the J gene TRBJ2-4, with 7 bases lining up with TRBD1. The CDR3 has 16 amino acids. Germline V gene sequence: CDR1 SQVTM, CDR2 ANQGSEA. V gave up 7 bases and J gave up 1 base; unmatched junction bases: 13. The CDR3 reads CSGLHRGRGAKNIQYF. The DNA of the CDR3 is TGCAGCGGACTACACAGGGGAAGGGGGGCCAAAAACATTCAGTACTTC.

V usage is TRBV4-1 and J usage is TRBJ2-3; the match to TRBD2 covers 10 bases. V shed 1 base and J 3 bases; nucleotides not matched to a gene: 4. CDR3 size: 16 residues. Germline-derived CDR1 and CDR2 are MGHRA and YSYEKL. CDR3 sequence: CASSQALAGKTDTQYF. DNA for the CDR3: TGCGCCAGCAGCCAAGCACTAGCGGGGAAGACAGATACGCAGTATTTT.